This TCR beta chain derives from a study of blood T cell repertoires in COVID-19. Background on the study: T cells, B-cell-depleted T cells, or PBMCs supplied cDNA or gDNA.

V shed 1 base and J shed 6 bases, with 17 bases lying between them. This CDR3 comprises 16 residues. The germline CDR1 and CDR2 sequences are MNHEY and SVGEGT. The method was immunoSEQ multiplex PCR; TCRdb's version includes in-frame clones alone and lacks a portion of them. The sample carries hundreds of thousands of clones, around 87% recorded once. The clonotype was recovered from a man in his fifties or sixties with acute or convalescent COVID-19. This chain uses TRBV6-2 or TRBV6-3 with TRBJ2-3; D gene unclear. Source material: peripheral blood. The CDR3 region has the DNA TGTGCCAGCAGTTACTGGGCAGGATCATTGCTGGATACGCAGTATTTT. As protein: CASSYWAGSLLDTQYF.